This T cell receptor (beta chain) was found in a study of yellow fever vaccine responses in identical twins. Findings and limits, study-wide: Convergence reportedly seemed to mark part of the twins' vaccine T cell response, with personalization marking the rest.

TCRdb called the RT-PCR reads again in MiXCR, with one record for every CDR3 protein. The data hold 25,000 or so distinct CDR3 sequences, with around 77% observed a single time. In regard to this clonotype: Its matching antigen is unknown.

The source of this sequence is a woman under 30 who received the yellow fever vaccine. The input for sequencing was T cells from blood (PBMCs), unsorted or a sorted subset (not recorded which), taken before or after yellow fever vaccination (not recorded which).

CDR3 sequence reads: CASSYVGNYGYTF. The DNA of the CDR3 is TGTGCCAGCAGTTACGTGGGGAACTATGGCTACACCTTC. The V call is TRBV6-5, the J call TRBJ1-2, with D hard to call. Trimming stripped 2 bases from V and 2 bases from J, with 6 bases between. From germline, CDR1 is MNHEY and CDR2 SVGAGI. The CDR3 is made up of 13 amino acids.